This T cell receptor (beta chain) was identified in a study of T cells in Graves' hyperthyroidism and ophthalmopathy (dated by TCRdb to the late 2010s). At the level of the whole study: Peripheral blood was sampled at the time of initial diagnosis, prior to any treatment. The 100 or so discovery patients were divided at random into training and test sets in a 7:3 ratio. TCR Vbeta CDR3 sequencing of around 130 peripheral blood samples (roughly 41 ophthalmopathy, about 80 hyperthyroidism and some 17 progressor patients) is reported in the paper. To identify TCR V-J signatures that set the groups apart, the researchers used a discovery cohort of 100 patients, made up of under 45 with Graves' ophthalmopathy and about 60 with stable Graves' hyperthyroidism. An independent validation cohort of 18 to 20 hyperthyroidism patients and more than 15 patients who later progressed to ophthalmopathy tested prospective prediction of ophthalmopathy. Thyroid tissue and blood T-cell repertoires from about six Graves' hyperthyroidism patients were also compared in the study. Following sampling, methimazole starting at 30 mg daily was given to hyperthyroidism patients, and high-dose intravenous methylprednisolone was given to ophthalmopathy patients. The paper's findings and limits, for the study overall: Most expanded thyroid clonotypes (frequency above 0.001) were also found in blood, which suggests that blood repertoires may mirror thyroid immune responses. In validation, the model predicted progression to ophthalmopathy with roughly 70% sensitivity and about 73% specificity, a median of approximately 6.7 months before onset. No statistical method was used to set the sample size in advance, and investigators knew the group allocation. Ophthalmopathy was separated from stable hyperthyroidism by a 13 V-J signature model, with 87.88% sensitivity and around 81% specificity obtained in cross-validation and 80%/75% obtained in testing.

The TCR beta CDR3 regions were amplified from RNA transcripts. A first-round RT-PCR of the TCR CDR3 used the HTBI primer set with the Qiagen OneStep RT-PCR kit. The libraries were constructed in a second round of multiplex PCR and then size-selected and purified. Sequencing of the libraries was done on an Illumina HiSeq2000 using paired-end 100 bp reads. Per the source publication's procedure: SOAPnuke was used to process the raw data, throwing out any read that contained adapters or uncalled bases, had a mean Phred below 15, or lacked an exact constant-primer or identifier match. COPE v1.2.5 was used to merge high-quality paired reads, and clonotypes were defined as unique nucleotide sequences. MiTCR v1.1 was used to align the clonotypes against IMGT TRBV, TRBD and TRBJ reference segments. The analysis was restricted to V-J combinations with a frequency above 0.0001, which together covered 99.2% of the repertoires. The TCS score was defined as the ratio of F50 (clonal expansion) to E x V (chaos), calculated using BLOSUM62-based TCRdist between CDR3 peptides within each V-J. Welch's t-statistics and random forest reduced around 510 V-J features to 10 to 15, which were used in a naive Bayes classifier (R e1071). TCRdb cleaned the public reads at Q25 with fastp, built clones with MiXCR and kept in-frame beta chains. Identical CDR3 proteins give one entry, which carries the most common genes and DNA. The V and J calls shown here were made by TCRdb, not taken from the authors' results. The sample table holds 600,000 to 650,000 distinct CDR3 sequences, of which 20% to 25% were seen once. Clones ranked in the top ten supply about 35% of the sample.

Ophthalmopathy patients had moderately to severely active disease, Clinical Activity Score of at least 3, NOSPECS grade of at least 4, and duration under 3 months. Exclusion was applied to patients with uncontrolled infections, other autoimmune diseases, pregnancy or lactation. Diagnoses relied on clinical symptoms, serum thyroxine and TRAb, thyroid ultrasound and orbital computed tomography. Ficoll-Paque density gradient centrifugation was used to isolate PBMCs from under 11 ml of fresh peripheral blood. Total RNA was extracted with Trizol reagent, and quality was checked on an Agilent 2100 Bioanalyzer. A word on this clonotype: Its antigen is currently not known. No quality values exist for individual bases; no much larger clone is one base distant.

Sequencing was performed on blood. The sequence came from a man aged 25 to 45 with Graves' ophthalmopathy.

The DNA sequence follows: TGCAGTGCTCCCGGACAGCTCACTGAAGCTTTCTTT. Its coded protein is CSAPGQLTEAFF. This receptor chain uses TRBV20-1 and TRBJ1-1; D gene: possibly TRBD1, on 6 matching bases. The trim is 5 bases for V and 4 bases for J, with a gap of 11 bases between the germline ends. The CDR3 goes from the cysteine to the phenylalanine over 12 residues. Only the CDR3 region is kept as DNA, spanning 36 bases read in frame from base 1. CDR1 and CDR2, looked up from the germline V gene (reference sequence), are DFQATT and SNEGSKA.